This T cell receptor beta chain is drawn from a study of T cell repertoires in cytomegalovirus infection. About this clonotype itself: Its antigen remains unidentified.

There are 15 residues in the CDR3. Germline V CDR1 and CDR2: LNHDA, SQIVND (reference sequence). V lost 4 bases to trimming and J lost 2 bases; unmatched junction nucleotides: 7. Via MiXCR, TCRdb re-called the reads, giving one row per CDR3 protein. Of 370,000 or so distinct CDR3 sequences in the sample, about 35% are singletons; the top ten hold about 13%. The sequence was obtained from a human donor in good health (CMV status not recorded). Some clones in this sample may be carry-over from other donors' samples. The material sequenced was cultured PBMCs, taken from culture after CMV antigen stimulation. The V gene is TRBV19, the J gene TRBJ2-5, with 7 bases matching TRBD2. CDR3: CASSKSGTIQETQYF. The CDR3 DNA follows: TGTGCCAGTAGTAAAAGCGGGACGATACAAGAGACCCAGTACTTC.